The 9 T cell receptor beta chains listed next were all sequenced from one sample in a study of shared clonotypes between healthy human individuals. CD8 cells regarded as naive lacked CD45RO, were positively chosen for CCR7, and omitted terminally differentiated effector memory CD45RA+ cells. TCRdb keeps only in-frame clones here, not all; method: immunoSEQ multiplex PCR. Here the sample spans more than 600,000 clones, approximately 90% being singletons. Specimen: naive CD8+ T cells sorted from blood. Source of these receptors: a man between 25 and 39 years old in good health.

The genes are TRBV19 and TRBJ2-1, with D unclear. Germline CDR1 reads LNHDA; CDR2 reads SQIVND (reference sequence). V gave up 4 bases and J gave up 0 bases, with 10 bases separating them. The CDR3 length is 15 residues. For the CDR3, the DNA is TGTGCCAGTAGTAGAATTAGCTACTCCTACAATGAGCAGTTCTTC. It codes for CASSRISYSYNEQFF. Filled out from reference TRBV19 and TRBJ2-1, the complete variable domain reads DGGITQSPKYLFRKEGQNVTLSCEQNLNHDAMYWYRQDPGQGLRLIYYSQIVNDFQKGDIAEGYSVSREKKESFPLTVTSAQKNPTAFYLCASSRISYSYNEQFFGPGTRLTVL.

On this clone itself: Other DNA sequences in this specimen translate into the identical CDR3. The CDR3: CAWSVLAGGYNEQFF. The CDR3 nucleotides are TGTGCCTGGAGTGTACTAGCGGGAGGCTACAATGAGCAGTTCTTC. This chain links TRBV30 with TRBJ2-1; TRBD2 aligns across 12 bases. Germline-derived CDR1 and CDR2 are GTSNPN and SVGIG (reference sequence). The CDR3 consists of 15 residues. The trim removed 0 bases at V and 3 bases at J, leaving 0 bases unmatched.

In its sample, this clone was seen once. This chain joins TRBV28 and TRBJ1-1, with D possibly TRBD1 on 5 matching bases. V was cut by 6 bases and J by 5 bases, with 22 bases left in between. Germline loops: CDR1 MDHEN, CDR2 SYDVKM. The CDR3 spans 16 residues. The CDR3 region has the DNA TGTGCCAGCAGCCCCCTAGGGGTTAGGGCCGGGACTGAAGCTTTCTTT. Residues: CASSPLGVRAGTEAFF.

This chain uses TRBV5-1 with TRBJ2-3; D not resolved. Trimming shortened V by 6 bases and J by 2 bases, and 10 bases separated the two germline ends. The V gene's germline CDR1 is SGHRS and CDR2 YFSETQ. This CDR3 comprises 13 residues. The chain's CDR3 is CASMTSYTDTQYF. Written as DNA, the CDR3 is TGCGCCAGCATGACTTCTTACACAGATACGCAGTATTTT.

This chain connects TRBV5-1 to TRBJ2-4, with 10 positions matching TRBD1. The CDR3 length is 15 residues. Trimming took 2 bases from V and 8 from J; bases not matched to a gene: 7. The germline V gene encodes CDR1 SGHRS and CDR2 YFSETQ. The CDR3 loop is CASSLDPGQGYIQYF. CDR3 DNA sequence: TGCGCCAGCAGCTTAGATCCGGGACAGGGGTACATTCAGTACTTC.

This clone has just a few counts. This chain connects TRBV10-3 to TRBJ2-3; D possibly corresponds to TRBD2 (6 bases). This CDR3 has 17 amino acids. V lost 5 bases, J lost 1 base, and 19 bases lay in between. Per the germline V gene, CDR1 is ENHRY and CDR2 is SYGVKD. DNA of the CDR3: TGTGCCATCAGTCCGGACTCCCCGGGAGATGGCACAGATACGCAGTATTTT. Translation gives CAISPDSPGDGTDTQYF.

This clone was seen once. The chain carries TRBV18 and TRBJ2-2; no clear D. The germline CDR1 and CDR2 sequences are KGHSH and LQKENI. V lost 3 bases and J 6 bases, leaving 11 bases between the germline ends. The CDR3 spans 14 residues. The CDR3 spells CASSPPIGSGELFF. The CDR3 nucleotides are TGTGCCAGCTCACCGCCCATAGGGTCCGGGGAGCTGTTTTTT.

The chain combines TRBV6-5 with TRBJ2-3; TRBD2 might be the D (6 bases). Trimming shortened V by 0 bases and J by 1 base, and 8 bases separated the two germline ends. Germline V gene data show CDR1 as MNHEY and CDR2 as SVGAGI. The CDR3 covers 15 residues. CDR3 nucleotide sequence: TGTGCCAGCAGTTACTCGCCTAGCGGCACAGATACGCAGTATTTT. Its translation: CASSYSPSGTDTQYF.

This sequence joins TRBV5-4 and TRBJ2-3; D unclear. Germline V gene data show CDR1 as SGHNT and CDR2 as YYREEE (reference sequence). The CDR3 is made up of 15 amino acids. Trimming took 3 bases from V and 2 from J, leaving 13 bases between them. CDR3 in amino acids: CASSSRSQYTDTQYF. The CDR3 DNA is TGTGCCAGCAGCTCCCGCTCTCAGTACACAGATACGCAGTATTTT.